This TCR beta chain is drawn from a study of CXCR3-negative and CXCR3-positive naive CD8 T cells. Study-level background: Roughly 130 million TRB reads in total, about 1.5 +/- 0.3 million per library.

Study results and caveats: Memory cells showed distinct TRBV-TRBJ patterns, while the two naive subsets matched.

This CDR3 spans 17 amino acids. From germline, CDR1 is MDHEN and CDR2 SYDVKM. Libraries of TRB cDNA were made by 5' RACE and carried UMIs. Each CDR3 protein gets one entry in TCRdb, which reprocessed the 5' RACE reads and gives no DNA. Its table records about 40,000 distinct CDR3 sequences. A note on this clonotype: Antigen specificity is unknown.

Specimen: memory CD8+ T cells from blood. This receptor was identified in a human donor in good health. Some clones in this sample may be carry-over from other donors' samples. This chain links TRBV28 with TRBJ2-5; TCRdb lists TRBD2, though no DNA is available to test this call. CDR3 region: CASSLLAGGLSGATQYF.